Each of the 27 T cell receptor beta chains below was sequenced from the same sample in a study of blood T cell repertoires in COVID-19. Assay: immunoSEQ multiplex PCR; the TCRdb copy retains only in-frame clones and omits some. Here the sample spans roughly 69,000 clones, 84% being singletons. The sample taken for sequencing was peripheral blood. These receptors came from a human donor in a cohort sampled during active COVID-19.

The gene calls are TRBV7-2 and TRBJ1-5; D perhaps matches TRBD1 (5 bases). Trimming shortened V by 0 bases and J by 2 bases, and 11 bases separated the two germline ends. CDR1 is SGHTA and CDR2 is FQGNSA in the germline V gene. The CDR3 extends over 16 amino acids. CDR3 sequence: CASSLAGQHGNQPQHF. CDR3 coding DNA: TGTGCCAGCAGCTTAGCGGGGCAGCATGGCAATCAGCCCCAGCATTTT.

V gene TRBV5-5 combines with J gene TRBJ1-2; D is perhaps TRBD1 (6 bases). The CDR3 length is 15 residues. V was trimmed by 0 bases and J by 2 bases, leaving 11 bases between them. Germline CDR1 and CDR2: SGHKS and YYEKEE (reference sequence). CDR3 DNA sequence: TGTGCCAGCAGCTTGGTGGGGGGGCACAACTATGGCTACACCTTC. Translated, it gives CASSLVGGHNYGYTF. The entire variable domain, with the rest obtained from reference TRBV5-5 and TRBJ1-2, is as follows: DAGVTQSPTHLIKTRGQQVTLRCSPISGHKSVSWYQQVLGQGPQFIFQYYEKEERGRGNFPDRFSARQFPNYSSELNVNALLLGDSALYLCASSLVGGHNYGYTFGSGTRLTVV.

About this clone: Mismatch with germline at one junction end may stem from a read error. J is TRBJ2-7 and V is TRBV7-7; D is uncertain. The CDR3 sequence is 14 residues long. CDR1 and CDR2 (germline): SSHAT, FNYEAQ (reference sequence). The CDR3 here is CASSPNVVSYEQYF. In DNA, the CDR3 is TGTGCTAGCAGCCCTAATGTCGTGTCCTACGAGCAGTACTTC.

The rearrangement joins TRBV7-2 to TRBJ1-2, with D possibly TRBD1 on 5 matching bases. V lost 4 bases to trimming and J lost 2 bases, with 14 bases between them. Germline CDR1 and CDR2: SGHTA and FQGNSA. The CDR3 consists of 15 residues. The CDR3 spells CASSSPYDRNYGYTF. The CDR3 nucleotides read TGTGCCAGCAGCTCTCCCTACGACAGAAACTATGGCTACACCTTC. Full variable domain (outside the CDR3, taken from reference TRBV7-2 and TRBJ1-2): GAGVSQSPSNKVTEKGKDVELRCDPISGHTALYWYRQSLGQGLEFLIYFQGNSAPDKSGLPSDRFSAERTGGSVSTLTIQRTQQEDSAVYLCASSSPYDRNYGYTFGSGTRLTVV.

The chain has TRBV5-4 and TRBJ2-7, with D uncertain. V shed 3 bases and J shed 4 bases, with 5 bases lying between them. Germline assignment: CDR1 SGHNT and CDR2 YYREEE (reference sequence). This CDR3 region has 11 residues. The CDR3 nucleotides read TGTGCCAGCAGCTCCGCGTACGAGCAGTACTTC. Protein product: CASSSAYEQYF.

This chain uses TRBV5-5 with TRBJ1-1, with 9 bases that match TRBD1. CDR3 size: 14 residues. The J segment lost 4 bases and the V segment lost 0 bases, leaving 1 base of the junction unmatched. CDR1 is SGHKS, CDR2 YYEKEE, per germline (reference sequence). The CDR3 reads CASSLATGGTEAFF. Written as DNA, the CDR3 is TGTGCCAGCAGCTTGGCGACAGGGGGCACTGAAGCTTTCTTT.

The chain couples TRBV13 to TRBJ1-6; D perhaps matches TRBD1 (6 bases). CDR3 length: 15 amino acids. CDR1 and CDR2 (germline): PRHDT, FYEKMQ (reference sequence). Trimming pared 2 bases from V and 10 bases from J, leaving 15 bases between. CDR3 nucleotide sequence: TGTGCCAGCAGCTTATCTCAGGACAGATCCTCACCCCTCCACTTT. It yields the protein CASSLSQDRSSPLHF.

The rearrangement links TRBV28 to TRBJ1-1, with 7 bases identical to TRBD1. Germline trimming cut 3 bases from V and 3 bases from J; bases unmatched to any gene: 1. The CDR3 totals 13 residues. From germline, CDR1 is MDHEN and CDR2 SYDVKM. This CDR3 reads CASSLTGYTEAFF. CDR3 DNA sequence: TGTGCCAGCAGTTTGACAGGGTACACTGAAGCTTTCTTT.

The chain employs TRBV5-1 and TRBJ2-7; 8 bases agree with TRBD2. The ends lost 0 bases at V and 3 bases at J; junction bases unmatched: 5. The CDR3 has 15 residues. The germline V gene has CDR1 SGHRS and CDR2 YFSETQ. DNA of the CDR3: TGCGCCAGCAGCTTGGGTGGTAGCGGGAACTACGAGCAGTACTTC. Its protein is CASSLGGSGNYEQYF.

V gene TRBV2 combines with J gene TRBJ1-3; no definite D call. Between the trimmed V and J ends, which lost 7 bases and 0 bases, there was a span of 10 bases. The CDR3 is 14 residues long. Germline values: CDR1 SNHLY, CDR2 FYNNEI. The CDR3 loop reads CASKETSSGNTIYF. The CDR3 DNA is TGTGCCAGCAAAGAAACGAGCTCTGGAAACACCATATATTTT.

This clone came up once. The chain employs TRBV2 and TRBJ2-5; TRBD1 agrees at 8 bases. The V segment lost 7 bases and the J segment 9 bases; nucleotides outside the gene matches: 7. Per germline, CDR1 SNHLY and CDR2 FYNNEI. The CDR3 is 12 residues long. The CDR3: CASNDRGSAQYF. CDR3 DNA: TGTGCCAGCAACGACAGGGGAAGTGCCCAGTACTTC.

This chain joins TRBV19 and TRBJ1-5; D is uncertain. Deletions cut 7 bases from V and 6 bases from J, with 16 bases between. The CDR3 loop spans 14 amino acids. Germline V gives CDR1 LNHDA, CDR2 SQIVND (reference sequence). CDR3 residues: CASNLRRAGQPQHF. DNA of the CDR3: TGTGCCAGTAATTTGCGGCGGGCAGGTCAGCCCCAGCATTTT.

The count of this clone is one. The chain is built from TRBV28 and TRBJ2-7; tentative D call: TRBD2 (6 bases). The CDR3 is 14 amino acids. Per the germline V gene, CDR1 is MDHEN and CDR2 is SYDVKM. Trimming removed 4 bases at V and 3 bases at J, with 13 bases between. CDR3 DNA sequence: TGTGCCAGCAGTTGGCCTAGCGAATACTACGAGCAGTACTTC. Its translation: CASSWPSEYYEQYF.

V usage is TRBV7-9 and J usage is TRBJ1-1; D is uncertain. Trimming pared 4 bases from V and 4 bases from J, leaving 4 bases between. This CDR3 is built from 11 residues. Germline CDR1 reads SEHNR; CDR2 reads FQNEAQ (reference sequence). The CDR3 reads CASSSLTEAFF. The CDR3 region has the DNA TGTGCCAGCAGCTCCCTCACTGAAGCTTTCTTT. Combining the CDR3 with reference TRBV7-9 and TRBJ1-1 gives the whole variable domain DTGVSQNPRHKITKRGQNVTFRCDPISEHNRLYWYRQTLGQGPEFLTYFQNEAQLEKSRLLSDRFSAERPKGSFSTLEIQRTEQGDSAMYLCASSSLTEAFFGQGTRLTVV.

V and J are TRBV19 and TRBJ2-7; D might be TRBD2 (6 bases). Germline values: CDR1 LNHDA, CDR2 SQIVND (reference sequence). There are 16 residues in the CDR3. V was pared by 4 bases and J by 6 bases, with 22 bases between. This CDR3 reads CASSKGGSGALGEQYF. As DNA, the CDR3 is TGTGCCAGTAGTAAAGGAGGGAGTGGGGCCTTGGGCGAGCAGTACTTC. Full variable domain (missing parts from reference TRBV19 and TRBJ2-7): DGGITQSPKYLFRKEGQNVTLSCEQNLNHDAMYWYRQDPGQGLRLIYYSQIVNDFQKGDIAEGYSVSREKKESFPLTVTSAQKNPTAFYLCASSKGGSGALGEQYFGPGTRLTVT.

This chain links TRBV5-6 with TRBJ1-1; D ambiguous. The CDR3 consists of 14 residues. CDR1 and CDR2 (germline): SGHDT, YYEEEE. Trimming took off 1 base at V and 0 bases at J, with 7 bases between the two ends. In nucleotides, the CDR3 is TGTGCCAGCAGCTTGCCAGACATGAACACTGAAGCTTTCTTT. Translation gives CASSLPDMNTEAFF.

The V call is TRBV6-5, the J call TRBJ2-2, with D tentatively TRBD1 (6 bases). CDR3 length equals 16 residues. The germline CDR1 and CDR2 sequences are MNHEY and SVGAGI. The V and J ends lost 2 bases and 4 bases respectively, with 14 bases between them. The CDR3, as DNA: TGTGCCAGCAGTTACAGTGCAGGGGACCTCACCGGGGAGCTGTTTTTT. This gives the protein CASSYSAGDLTGELFF.

V usage is TRBV19 and J usage is TRBJ1-1; D is perhaps TRBD1 (6 bases). The CDR3 totals 15 residues. V lost 5 bases to trimming and J lost 4 bases, with 17 bases between them. In germline, CDR1 is LNHDA, CDR2 SQIVND (reference sequence). The DNA of the CDR3 is TGTGCCAGTAGTGAACGACAGGTTTGGGTCACTGAAGCTTTCTTT. Residues: CASSERQVWVTEAFF.

This chain joins TRBV5-6 and TRBJ1-1; 7 nucleotides match TRBD1. This CDR3 is 12 amino acids long. Trimming took 3 bases from V and 7 from J; bases not matched to a gene: 3. CDR1 and CDR2 from the germline V gene are SGHDT and YYEEEE. The DNA of the CDR3 is TGTGCCAGCAGCTCAGGGGGGATTGAAGCTTTCTTT. Its translation is CASSSGGIEAFF. The full variable domain, completed using reference TRBV5-6 and TRBJ1-1, is DAGVTQSPTHLIKTRGQQVTLRCSPKSGHDTVSWYQQALGQGPQFIFQYYEEEERQRGNFPDRFSGHQFPNYSSELNVNALLLGDSALYLCASSSGGIEAFFGQGTRLTVV.

The rearrangement joins TRBV5-5 to TRBJ2-2; 7 bases align to TRBD2. Per the germline V gene, CDR1 is SGHKS and CDR2 is YYEKEE (reference sequence). Losses at the gene ends were 5 bases for V and 5 bases for J; bases not matched to a gene: 12. CDR3 length: 16 amino acids. CDR3 sequence reads: CASRWIQGAGTGELFF. The CDR3 coding sequence is TGTGCCAGCAGGTGGATTCAGGGAGCGGGGACCGGGGAGCTGTTTTTT.

This clone was found a few times. Other DNA sequences in the same sample also yield this CDR3. The CDR3 nucleotides are TGTGCCACCAGTTCAGGCAACAATCAGCCCCAGCATTTT. Translated: CATSSGNNQPQHF. V gene TRBV24-1 combines with J gene TRBJ1-5; no firm D call. The CDR3 has 13 amino acids. Germline values: CDR1 KGHDR, CDR2 SFDVKD. Trimming pared 6 bases from V and 3 bases from J, leaving 8 bases between.

The chain links TRBV5-5 to TRBJ2-7, with D tentatively TRBD2 (5 bases). This CDR3 spans 12 amino acids. V dropped 7 bases and J dropped 5 bases, with 13 bases sitting between them. CDR1 and CDR2 from the germline V gene are SGHKS and YYEKEE (reference sequence). The CDR3 coding sequence is TGTGCCAGCGGGAGTCCCATCCACGAGCAGTACTTC. It specifies CASGSPIHEQYF.

V is TRBV24-1 and J is TRBJ2-1; 9 bases agree with TRBD1. Germline values: CDR1 KGHDR, CDR2 SFDVKD. CDR3 length: 16 residues. V was pared by 5 bases and J by 3 bases, with 7 bases of the junction left unmatched. The DNA for the CDR3 is TGTGCCACCAGTGCCCCAGCGGGACAGGGCTACAATGAGCAGTTCTTC. Protein product: CATSAPAGQGYNEQFF.

The chain joins TRBV20-1 to TRBJ2-1; tentatively, D is TRBD2 (5 bases). This CDR3 has 15 amino acids. With 3 bases removed from V and 5 bases from J, the gap between germline ends came to 17 bases. CDR1 is DFQATT and CDR2 is SNEGSKA in the germline V gene (reference sequence). CDR3 nucleotide sequence: TGCAGTGCTAGTGGGCTAGCCAATATGAACAATGAGCAGTTCTTC. It is translated as CSASGLANMNNEQFF.

V is TRBV5-5 and J is TRBJ2-7; tentative D call: TRBD2 (6 bases). Per germline, CDR1 SGHKS and CDR2 YYEKEE (reference sequence). This CDR3 spans 12 amino acids. V lost 3 bases to trimming and J lost 6 bases, with 10 bases between them. The CDR3 coding sequence is TGTGCCAGCAGCTCCGGGACTCTCGAGCAGTACTTC. Translation gives CASSSGTLEQYF.

This rearrangement joins TRBV7-2 to TRBJ1-1; possible D gene TRBD1, 5 bases. In germline, CDR1 is SGHTA, CDR2 FQGNSA. The CDR3 consists of 14 residues. Trimming cost V 1 base and J 6 bases, with 12 bases left between them. Here the CDR3 reads CASSLGAGLAEAFF. The CDR3 nucleotides are TGTGCCAGCAGCTTAGGGGCAGGGTTGGCTGAAGCTTTCTTT.

The chain uses TRBV7-9 and TRBJ2-6, with 8 bases fitting TRBD1. Germline trimming cut 5 bases from V and 4 bases from J; bases unmatched to any gene: 7. The CDR3 length is 16 residues. From germline, CDR1 is SEHNR and CDR2 FQNEAQ (reference sequence). The CDR3 here is CASSPWTGSGANVLTF. The CDR3 bases are TGTGCCAGCAGCCCCTGGACAGGGTCCGGGGCCAACGTCCTGACTTTC.